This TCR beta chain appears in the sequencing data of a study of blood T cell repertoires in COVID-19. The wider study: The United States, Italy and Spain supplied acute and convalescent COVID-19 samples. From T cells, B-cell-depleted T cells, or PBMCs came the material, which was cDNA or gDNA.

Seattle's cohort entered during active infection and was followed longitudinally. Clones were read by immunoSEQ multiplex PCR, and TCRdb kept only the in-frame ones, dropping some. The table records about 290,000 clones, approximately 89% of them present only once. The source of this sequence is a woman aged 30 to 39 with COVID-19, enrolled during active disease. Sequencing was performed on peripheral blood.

CDR3 nucleotides: TGTGCCAGTAGTCCACGACAGGGTGGTACTGAAAAACTGTTTTTT. Its translation is CASSPRQGGTEKLFF. The chain carries TRBV19 and TRBJ1-4; 7 bases are shared with TRBD1. Germline V gene lookup returns CDR1 LNHDA and CDR2 SQIVND (reference sequence). CDR3 length equals 15 residues. V lost 5 bases to trimming and J lost 7 bases; unmatched junction nucleotides: 10.